This passage covers 21 T cell receptor beta chains from one sample sequenced in a study of T cell changes during pregnancy in multiple sclerosis. TCRdb keeps only in-frame clones here, not all; method: immunoSEQ multiplex PCR. Among tens of thousands of clones listed, about 91% were seen once. Specimen: peripheral blood, collected in the second trimester of pregnancy. All receptors come from a female donor in good health, enrolled as a control in a pregnancy study.

DNA for the CDR3: TGTGCCAGCAGCACCCTGACAGGGGAAACTTACGAGCAGTACTTC. Translated, it gives CASSTLTGETYEQYF. The V call is TRBV11-2, the J call TRBJ2-7; 8 nucleotides line up with TRBD1. V was clipped by 5 bases and J by 4 bases; unmatched bases: 10. CDR3 length equals 15 residues. Germline V gene sequence: CDR1 SGHAT, CDR2 FQNNGV.

This chain connects TRBV4-3 to TRBJ2-7; D is perhaps TRBD2 (6 bases). Trimming pared 0 bases from V and 3 bases from J, leaving 9 bases between. The CDR3 is made up of 14 amino acids. CDR1 and CDR2 from the germline V gene are LGHNA and YSLEER. The CDR3 is CASSQEGGIYEQYF. DNA of the CDR3: TGCGCCAGCAGCCAAGAGGGCGGGATCTACGAGCAGTACTTC.

The sample holds one count of this clone. The V call is TRBV30, the J call TRBJ1-2; TRBD1 aligns across 10 bases. The CDR3 has 13 residues. CDR1 is GTSNPN, CDR2 SVGIG, per germline (reference sequence). Trimming cost V 3 bases and J 6 bases; bases outside gene matches: 4. The CDR3, as DNA: TGTGCCTGGAGCCCGGGACAGGGGAATGGCTACACCTTC. Translation: CAWSPGQGNGYTF.

Sample share makes this clone medium-sized (0.01 to 0.1%). This rearrangement joins TRBV18 to TRBJ2-3; tentative D call: TRBD1 (7 bases). V lost 2 bases and J 7 bases, leaving 16 bases between the germline ends. The CDR3 length is 15 residues. CDR1 is KGHSH and CDR2 is LQKENI in the germline V gene. This CDR3 reads CASSPITAGGHTQYF. For the CDR3, the DNA is TGTGCCAGCTCACCAATCACAGCAGGGGGGCATACGCAGTATTTT.

This chain joins TRBV27 and TRBJ1-1; no clear D gene. Germline V gene sequence: CDR1 MNHEY, CDR2 SMNVEV (reference sequence). The CDR3 runs 13 residues. Trimming took off 7 bases at V and 1 base at J, with 10 bases between the two ends. The chain's CDR3 is CASTSPPNTEAFF. DNA of the CDR3: TGTGCCAGCACCTCCCCCCCGAACACTGAAGCTTTCTTT.

This chain uses TRBV7-9 with TRBJ2-3; no firm D call. Per germline, CDR1 SEHNR and CDR2 FQNEAQ (reference sequence). The CDR3 contains 14 residues. The ends were cut back, 4 bases at V and 0 bases at J, with 8 bases in the middle. The CDR3 DNA reads as TGTGCCAGCAGCTGGGCAGCTAGCACAGATACGCAGTATTTT. Its protein product is CASSWAASTDTQYF.

The rearrangement joins TRBV5-5 to TRBJ2-3; D remains unclear. CDR1 and CDR2 (germline): SGHKS, YYEKEE (reference sequence). V dropped 1 base and J dropped 4 bases, with 4 bases sitting between them. This CDR3 is built from 12 residues. CDR3 in DNA: TGTGCCAGCAGCTTGCCTGCAGATACGCAGTATTTT. Translated: CASSLPADTQYF. Full variable domain (remainder filled in from reference TRBV5-5 and TRBJ2-3): DAGVTQSPTHLIKTRGQQVTLRCSPISGHKSVSWYQQVLGQGPQFIFQYYEKEERGRGNFPDRFSARQFPNYSSELNVNALLLGDSALYLCASSLPADTQYFGPGTRLTVL.

The chain uses TRBV7-9 and TRBJ2-5; tentatively, D is TRBD1 (6 bases). The CDR3 is 14 residues long. Germline loops: CDR1 SEHNR, CDR2 FQNEAQ (reference sequence). Trimming cost V 8 bases and J 5 bases, with 18 bases left between them. The CDR3 region is CASGATGLGETQYF. The CDR3 nucleotides read TGTGCCAGCGGGGCCACAGGGTTAGGGGAGACCCAGTACTTC. Using reference TRBV7-9 and TRBJ2-5 for the parts outside the CDR3, the full variable domain is DTGVSQNPRHKITKRGQNVTFRCDPISEHNRLYWYRQTLGQGPEFLTYFQNEAQLEKSRLLSDRFSAERPKGSFSTLEIQRTEQGDSAMYLCASGATGLGETQYFGPGTRLLVL.

This chain links TRBV27 with TRBJ1-1; no reliable D call. Germline assignment: CDR1 MNHEY and CDR2 SMNVEV (reference sequence). The V and J ends lost 6 bases and 1 base respectively, with 9 bases between them. This CDR3 is 13 amino acids long. The CDR3 nucleotides are TGTGCCAGCAGCTTGGAGGGGAACACTGAAGCTTTCTTT. Translation: CASSLEGNTEAFF.

The J gene is TRBJ1-1, the V gene TRBV7-8, with a weak D call TRBD1 (5 bases). Trimming removed 6 bases from V and 1 base from J, with 21 bases in between. This CDR3 spans 17 amino acids. Germline V lookup: CDR1 SGHVS, CDR2 FQNEAQ. Written as DNA, the CDR3 is TGTGCCAGCAGACCCCGGGGGATAATTAGGGAGAACACTGAAGCTTTCTTT. It yields the protein CASRPRGIIRENTEAFF.

The gene calls are TRBV18 and TRBJ1-1; no clear D. Trimming stripped 5 bases from V and 3 bases from J, with 10 bases between. The germline V gene encodes CDR1 KGHSH and CDR2 LQKENI. The CDR3 totals 13 residues. For the CDR3, the DNA is TGTGCCAGCTCAGGAAGGGAGGACACTGAAGCTTTCTTT. It codes for CASSGREDTEAFF.

J is TRBJ2-7 and V is TRBV10-3; D perhaps matches TRBD1 (6 bases). This CDR3 has 16 residues. Per the germline V gene, CDR1 is ENHRY and CDR2 is SYGVKD. The germline V and J ends were trimmed by 3 bases and 4 bases, with 19 bases remaining between them. CDR3 protein: CAISDPSVEGVYEQYF. For the CDR3, the DNA is TGTGCCATCAGTGACCCTTCGGTAGAGGGGGTATACGAGCAGTACTTC.

This chain connects TRBV5-1 to TRBJ1-4; D call uncertain. Germline V lookup: CDR1 SGHRS, CDR2 YFSETQ. V gave up 0 bases and J gave up 5 bases, with 11 bases separating them. The CDR3 totals 15 residues. The CDR3 region has the DNA TGCGCCAGCAGCTTGGTCGGCCGACTAAATGAAAAACTGTTTTTT. This translates into CASSLVGRLNEKLFF.

V is TRBV19 and J is TRBJ1-1; D unclear. The CDR3 extends over 13 amino acids. Looked up from germline, CDR1 is LNHDA and CDR2 is SQIVND (reference sequence). Between the trimmed V and J ends, which lost 5 bases and 4 bases, there was a span of 11 bases. CDR3: CASSERVGTEAFF. In DNA form, the CDR3 reads TGTGCCAGTAGTGAGCGGGTCGGCACTGAAGCTTTCTTT.

V usage is TRBV30 and J usage is TRBJ2-7, with 7 positions matching TRBD1. With V trimmed by 7 bases and J by 4 bases, 10 bases remained unmatched. Germline CDR1 GTSNPN, CDR2 SVGIG (reference sequence). This CDR3 has 13 residues. CDR3 residues: CASATGSEYEQYF. In nucleotides, the CDR3 is TGTGCCTCCGCGACAGGGAGTGAGTACGAGCAGTACTTC. The full variable domain, its missing parts supplied by reference TRBV30 and TRBJ2-7, is SQTIHQWPATLVQPVGSPLSLECTVEGTSNPNLYWYRQAAGRGLQLLFYSVGIGQISSEVPQNLSASRPQDRQFILSSKKLLLSDSGFYLCASATGSEYEQYFGPGTRLTVT.

The V call is TRBV28, the J call TRBJ2-1; 9 nucleotides match TRBD2. CDR3 length: 12 amino acids. Germline assignment: CDR1 MDHEN and CDR2 SYDVKM. Trimming removed 1 base from V and 15 bases from J; junction bases left unmatched: 4. CDR3: CASSLSSGRPFF. The DNA for the CDR3 is TGTGCCAGCAGTTTATCGAGCGGGAGGCCGTTCTTC.

Only one count was recorded for this clone. The V and J genes are TRBV15 and TRBJ2-3; 10 bases agree with TRBD2. This CDR3 has 15 residues. Per germline, CDR1 LNHNV and CDR2 YYDKDF (reference sequence). The junction had 4 bases not matched to a gene; V was cut back by 3 bases and J by 4 bases. Here the CDR3 reads CATSRSSGSPDTQYF. The CDR3 DNA sequence: TGTGCCACCAGCAGGTCTAGCGGGAGTCCAGATACGCAGTATTTT.

The chain recombines TRBV7-9 with TRBJ1-6; D remains ambiguous. The CDR3 is 16 amino acids. The V gene's germline CDR1 is SEHNR and CDR2 FQNEAQ (reference sequence). V was pared by 5 bases and J by 7 bases, with 18 bases between. CDR3 sequence: CASSPSRRPGNSPLHF. The CDR3 DNA reads as TGTGCCAGCAGCCCGAGCCGTCGGCCGGGAAATTCACCCCTCCACTTT.

The V gene is TRBV14, the J gene TRBJ1-1; 9 bases fit TRBD1. V lost 4 bases to trimming and J lost 6 bases; unmatched junction nucleotides: 6. CDR3 length: 14 amino acids. CDR1 and CDR2 (germline): SGHDN, FVKESK. DNA for the CDR3: TGTGCCAGCAGCCTACTACAGGGGGCCTCTGAAGCTTTCTTT. Amino acids: CASSLLQGASEAFF.

The V gene is TRBV18, the J gene TRBJ2-7; D may be TRBD1 (5 bases). V was trimmed by 7 bases and J by 6 bases, leaving 13 bases between them. This CDR3 spans 12 amino acids. The germline CDR1 and CDR2 sequences are KGHSH and LQKENI. In DNA, the CDR3 is TGTGCCAGCTTACACAGGACCGGCGAGCAGTACTTC. Residues: CASLHRTGEQYF. Based on the CDR3 plus reference TRBV18 and TRBJ2-7, the full variable domain is NAGVMQNPRHLVRRRGQEARLRCSPMKGHSHVYWYRQLPEEGLKFMVYLQKENIIDESGMPKERFSAEFPKEGPSILRIQQVVRGDSAAYFCASLHRTGEQYFGPGTRLTVT.

The CDR3 region is CASNGQAEGGTQYF. DNA for the CDR3: TGTGCCAGCAACGGACAGGCGGAGGGTGGGACCCAGTACTTC. The genes are TRBV6-5 and TRBJ2-5; tentatively, D is TRBD1 (7 bases). The CDR3 extends over 14 amino acids. The germline V gene has CDR1 MNHEY and CDR2 SVGAGI. V was trimmed by 7 bases and J by 7 bases, leaving 19 bases between them.